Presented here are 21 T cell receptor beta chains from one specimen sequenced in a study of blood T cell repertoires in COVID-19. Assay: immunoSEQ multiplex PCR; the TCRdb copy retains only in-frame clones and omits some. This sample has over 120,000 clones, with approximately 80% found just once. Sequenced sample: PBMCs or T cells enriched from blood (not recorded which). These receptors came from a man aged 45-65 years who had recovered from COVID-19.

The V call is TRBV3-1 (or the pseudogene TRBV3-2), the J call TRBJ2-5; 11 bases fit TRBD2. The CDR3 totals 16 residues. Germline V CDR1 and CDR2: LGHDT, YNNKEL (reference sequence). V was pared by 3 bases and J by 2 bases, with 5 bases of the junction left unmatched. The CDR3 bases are TGTGCCAGCAGCCATGTCCTAGCGGGGGGTCAAGAGACCCAGTACTTC. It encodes CASSHVLAGGQETQYF.

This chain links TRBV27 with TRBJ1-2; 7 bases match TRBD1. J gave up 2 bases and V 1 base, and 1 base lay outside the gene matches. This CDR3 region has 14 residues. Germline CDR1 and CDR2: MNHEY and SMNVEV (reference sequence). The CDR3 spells CASSLLGQNYGYTF. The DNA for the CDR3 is TGTGCCAGCAGTTTATTGGGACAGAACTATGGCTACACCTTC.

CDR3 DNA: TGTGCCAGCAGTTCAGCGGGGGCTATGGATACGCAGTATTTT. It yields the protein CASSSAGAMDTQYF. V is TRBV27 and J is TRBJ2-3; 8 bases are shared with TRBD2. CDR3 length: 14 amino acids. Unmatched junction bases numbered 6, after V lost 4 bases and J lost 6 bases. Germline V lookup: CDR1 MNHEY, CDR2 SMNVEV (reference sequence).

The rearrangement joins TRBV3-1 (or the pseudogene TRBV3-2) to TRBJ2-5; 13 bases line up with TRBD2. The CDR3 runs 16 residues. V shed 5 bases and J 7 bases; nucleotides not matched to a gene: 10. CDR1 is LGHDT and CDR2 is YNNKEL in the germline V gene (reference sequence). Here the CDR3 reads CASSGILAGGQVTQYF. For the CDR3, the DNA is TGTGCCAGCAGCGGCATACTAGCGGGGGGGCAGGTGACCCAGTACTTC.

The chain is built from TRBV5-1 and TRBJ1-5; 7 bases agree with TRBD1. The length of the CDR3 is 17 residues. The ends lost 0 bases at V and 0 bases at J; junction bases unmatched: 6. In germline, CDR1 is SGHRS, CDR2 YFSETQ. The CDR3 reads CASSLGTGGASNQPQHF. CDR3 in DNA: TGCGCCAGCAGCTTGGGGACAGGAGGGGCTAGCAATCAGCCCCAGCATTTT.

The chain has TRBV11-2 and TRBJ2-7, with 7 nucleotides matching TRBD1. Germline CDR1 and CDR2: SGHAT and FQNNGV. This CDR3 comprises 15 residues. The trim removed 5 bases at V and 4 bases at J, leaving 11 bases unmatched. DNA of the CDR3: TGTGCCAGCAGCCTGTCCGCCGGGACAGAGTACGAGCAGTACTTC. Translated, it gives CASSLSAGTEYEQYF.

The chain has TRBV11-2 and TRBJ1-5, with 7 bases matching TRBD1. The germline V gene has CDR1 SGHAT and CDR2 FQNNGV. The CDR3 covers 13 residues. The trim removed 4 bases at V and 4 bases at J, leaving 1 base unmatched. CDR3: CASSSRGNQPQHF. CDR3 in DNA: TGTGCCAGCAGCTCCAGGGGGAATCAGCCCCAGCATTTT.

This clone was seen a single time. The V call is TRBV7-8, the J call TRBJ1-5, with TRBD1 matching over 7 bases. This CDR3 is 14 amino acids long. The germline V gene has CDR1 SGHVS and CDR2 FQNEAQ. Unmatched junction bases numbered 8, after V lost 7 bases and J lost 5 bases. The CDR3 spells CASNPGGVDQPQHF. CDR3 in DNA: TGTGCCAGCAACCCAGGGGGAGTGGATCAGCCCCAGCATTTT.

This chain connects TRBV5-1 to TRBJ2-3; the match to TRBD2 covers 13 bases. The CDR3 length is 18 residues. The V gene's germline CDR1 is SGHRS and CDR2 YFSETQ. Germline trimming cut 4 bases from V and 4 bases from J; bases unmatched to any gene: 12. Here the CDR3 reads CASSQTSGGFMDADTQYF. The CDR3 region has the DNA TGCGCCAGCAGCCAGACTAGCGGGGGGTTCATGGACGCAGATACGCAGTATTTT.

The CDR3 region is CASSLARQGKASEQYF. DNA for the CDR3: TGTGCCAGCAGCTTAGCTCGACAGGGGAAGGCCTCCGAGCAGTACTTC. This chain links TRBV7-2 with TRBJ2-7; 8 bases are a match to TRBD1. There are 16 residues in the CDR3. Looked up from germline, CDR1 is SGHTA and CDR2 is FQGNSA. V was clipped by 0 bases and J by 6 bases; unmatched bases: 10.

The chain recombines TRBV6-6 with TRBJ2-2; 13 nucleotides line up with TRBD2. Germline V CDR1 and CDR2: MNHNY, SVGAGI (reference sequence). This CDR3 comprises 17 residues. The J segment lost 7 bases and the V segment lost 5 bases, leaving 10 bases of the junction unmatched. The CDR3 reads CASSPITSGGAFGELFF. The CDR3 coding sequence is TGTGCCAGCAGTCCTATAACTAGCGGGGGGGCCTTCGGGGAGCTGTTTTTT.

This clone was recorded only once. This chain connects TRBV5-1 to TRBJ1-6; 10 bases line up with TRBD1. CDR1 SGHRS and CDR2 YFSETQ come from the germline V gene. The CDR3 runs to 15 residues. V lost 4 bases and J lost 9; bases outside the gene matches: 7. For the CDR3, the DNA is TGCGCCAGCAGCCGGAGCCGGGACAGGGGTTCACCCCTCCACTTT. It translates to CASSRSRDRGSPLHF. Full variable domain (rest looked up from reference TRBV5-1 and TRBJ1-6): KAGVTQTPRYLIKTRGQQVTLSCSPISGHRSVSWYQQTPGQGLQFLFEYFSETQRNKGNFPGRFSGRQFSNSRSEMNVSTLELGDSALYLCASSRSRDRGSPLHFGNGTRLTVT.

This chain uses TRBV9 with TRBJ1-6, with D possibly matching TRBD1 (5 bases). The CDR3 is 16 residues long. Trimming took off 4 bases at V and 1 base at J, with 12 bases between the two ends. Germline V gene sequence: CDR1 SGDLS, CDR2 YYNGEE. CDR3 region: CASSQTDRSYNSPLHF. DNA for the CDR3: TGTGCCAGCAGCCAAACTGACAGATCCTATAATTCACCCCTCCACTTT.

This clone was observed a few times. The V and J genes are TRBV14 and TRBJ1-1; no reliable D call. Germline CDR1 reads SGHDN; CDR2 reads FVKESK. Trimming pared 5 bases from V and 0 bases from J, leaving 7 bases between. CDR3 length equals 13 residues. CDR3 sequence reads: CASSNSLNTEAFF. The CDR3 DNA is TGTGCCAGCAGCAACAGCTTGAACACTGAAGCTTTCTTT.

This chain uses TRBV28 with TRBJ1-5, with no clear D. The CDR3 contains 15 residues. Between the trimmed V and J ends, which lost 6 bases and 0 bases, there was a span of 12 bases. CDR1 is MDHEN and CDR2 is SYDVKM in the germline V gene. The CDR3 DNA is TGTGCCAGCAGATATCTACGTTCTAGCAATCAGCCCCAGCATTTT. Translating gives CASRYLRSSNQPQHF.

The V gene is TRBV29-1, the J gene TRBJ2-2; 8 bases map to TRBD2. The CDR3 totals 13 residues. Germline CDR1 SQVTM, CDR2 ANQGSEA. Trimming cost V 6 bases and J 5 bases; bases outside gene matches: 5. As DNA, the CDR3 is TGCAGCGTCGATGGCGGGGGGACCGGGGAGCTGTTTTTT. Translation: CSVDGGGTGELFF.

This chain's CDR3 is CASSDGTGGGETQYF. The CDR3 bases are TGCGCCAGCAGCGACGGGACAGGGGGAGGTGAGACCCAGTACTTC. The rearrangement links TRBV5-1 to TRBJ2-5; the match to TRBD1 covers 11 bases. CDR3 length: 15 amino acids. Per germline, CDR1 SGHRS and CDR2 YFSETQ. The V and J ends lost 4 bases and 5 bases, in that order; junction bases with no gene match: 7. Full variable domain (outside the CDR3, taken from reference TRBV5-1 and TRBJ2-5): KAGVTQTPRYLIKTRGQQVTLSCSPISGHRSVSWYQQTPGQGLQFLFEYFSETQRNKGNFPGRFSGRQFSNSRSEMNVSTLELGDSALYLCASSDGTGGGETQYFGPGTRLLVL.

The CDR3 spells CASTVAGVAYNEQFF. The CDR3 DNA reads TGTGCCAGCACGGTGGCGGGCGTAGCCTACAATGAGCAGTTCTTC. The V call is TRBV2, the J call TRBJ2-1; D is possibly TRBD2 (5 bases). V was clipped by 7 bases and J by 2 bases, with 15 bases between them. The CDR3 consists of 15 residues. Germline V gene data show CDR1 as SNHLY and CDR2 as FYNNEI.

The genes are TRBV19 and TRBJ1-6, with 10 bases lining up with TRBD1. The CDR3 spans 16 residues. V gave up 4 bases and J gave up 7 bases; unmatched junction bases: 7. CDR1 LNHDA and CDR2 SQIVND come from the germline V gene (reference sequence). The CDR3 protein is CASSRRDRGQNSPLHF. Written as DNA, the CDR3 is TGTGCCAGTAGTAGGAGAGACAGGGGGCAAAATTCACCCCTCCACTTT.

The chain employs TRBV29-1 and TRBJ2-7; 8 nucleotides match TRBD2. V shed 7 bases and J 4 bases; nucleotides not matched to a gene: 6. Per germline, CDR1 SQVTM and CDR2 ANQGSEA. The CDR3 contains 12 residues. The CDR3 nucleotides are TGCAGCGCCACGGGGGGGCCTTACGAGCAGTACTTC. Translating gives CSATGGPYEQYF.

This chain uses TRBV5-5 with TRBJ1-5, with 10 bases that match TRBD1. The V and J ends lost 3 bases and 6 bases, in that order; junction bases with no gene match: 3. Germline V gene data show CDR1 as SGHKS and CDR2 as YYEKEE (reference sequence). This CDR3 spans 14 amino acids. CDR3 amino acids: CASSSTGGGQPQHF. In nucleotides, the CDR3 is TGTGCCAGCAGCTCGACAGGGGGCGGTCAGCCCCAGCATTTT.